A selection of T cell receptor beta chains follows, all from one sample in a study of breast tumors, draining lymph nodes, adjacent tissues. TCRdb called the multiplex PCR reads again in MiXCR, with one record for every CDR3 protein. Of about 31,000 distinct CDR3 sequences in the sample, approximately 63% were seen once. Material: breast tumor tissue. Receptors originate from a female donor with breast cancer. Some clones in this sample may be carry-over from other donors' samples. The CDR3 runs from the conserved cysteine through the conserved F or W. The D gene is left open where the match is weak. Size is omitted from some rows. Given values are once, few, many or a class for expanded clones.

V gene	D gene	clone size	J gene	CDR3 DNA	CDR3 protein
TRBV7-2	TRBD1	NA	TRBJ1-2	TGTGCCAGCTCCACGACAGGGGTGGGCTATGGCTACACCTTC	CASSTTGVGYGYTF
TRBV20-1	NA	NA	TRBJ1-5	TGCAGTGCTAAGGGGGGCGGGGGTCAGCCCCAGCATTTT	CSAKGGGGQPQHF
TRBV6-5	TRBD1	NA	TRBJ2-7	TGTGCCAGCAGTTTAAGACAGGGTCGCGATCCGTTCCACTACGAGCAGTACTTC	CASSLRQGRDPFHYEQYF
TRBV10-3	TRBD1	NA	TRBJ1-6	TGTGCCATCAGTGGACAGGGGACTTCACCCCTCCACTTT	CAISGQGTSPLHF
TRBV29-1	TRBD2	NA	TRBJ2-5	TGCAGCGTTGAGGGGGGGGGAAAGACCCAGTACTTC	CSVEGGGKTQYF
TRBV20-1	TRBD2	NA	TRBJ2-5	TGCAGTGCTGCTAGCGGGGGGTCAGAGACCCAGTACTTC	CSAASGGSETQYF
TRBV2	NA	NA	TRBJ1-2	TGTGCCAGCAGTCCAGGAGGTCTTGGCTACACCTTC	CASSPGGLGYTF
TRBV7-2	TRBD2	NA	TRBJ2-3	TGTGCCAGCAGCAGCGGGGGCGGGCAGGATACGCAGTATTTT	CASSSGGGQDTQYF
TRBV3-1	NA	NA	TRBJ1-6	TGTGCCAGCAGCCAAGAAATGGTTGGCCCCCTCCACTTT	CASSQEMVGPLHF
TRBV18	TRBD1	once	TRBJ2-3	TGTGCCAGCTCACCCGGACAGGGGGAGGCAGATACGCAGTATTTT	CASSPGQGEADTQYF
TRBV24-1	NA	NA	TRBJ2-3	TGTGCCACCAGTGTCCCGACAGGGACTGTTGGCACAGATACGCAGTATTTT	CATSVPTGTVGTDTQYF
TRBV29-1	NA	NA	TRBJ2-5	TGCAGCGCGGCAATAGAGACCCAGTACTTC	CSAAIETQYF
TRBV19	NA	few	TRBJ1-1	TGTGCCAGTAGTATGTCCTATCGGGGCACTGAAGCTTTCTTT	CASSMSYRGTEAFF
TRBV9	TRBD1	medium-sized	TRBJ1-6	TGTGCCAGCAGCGGGGAACCGGGACAGGGGGTAAAGTTAGATTCACCCCTCCACTTT	CASSGEPGQGVKLDSPLHF
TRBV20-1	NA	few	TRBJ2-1	TGCAGTGCTAGGACCCACGGGGTTTTCTACAATGAGCAGTTCTTC	CSARTHGVFYNEQFF
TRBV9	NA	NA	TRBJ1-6	TGTGCCAGCACCGGCAGGATCTCTTTT	CASTGRISF
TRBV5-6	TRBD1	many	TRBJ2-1	TGTGCCAGCAGCGTTTTAGGGACAGGCTCCTACAATGAGCAGTTCTTC	CASSVLGTGSYNEQFF
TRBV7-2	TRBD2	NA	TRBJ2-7	TGTGCCAGCAGCCCGACTAGCGGCTCCTACGAGCAGTACTTC	CASSPTSGSYEQYF
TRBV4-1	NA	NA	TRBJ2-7	TGCGCCAGCAGCCGAGACCCACTCCAGGGCAGGGGAATCGACGAGCAGCACTTC	CASSRDPLQGRGIDEQHF
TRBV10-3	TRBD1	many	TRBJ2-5	TGTGCCATCAGTGGAACAGGGGGCATCCAAGAGACCCAGTACTTC	CAISGTGGIQETQYF
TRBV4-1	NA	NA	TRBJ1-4	TGCGCCAGCAGCCAAACCGGACAGCCGGAGAATGAAAAACTGTTTTTT	CASSQTGQPENEKLFF